Following are 13 T cell receptor beta chains from one sample sequenced in a study of response to subunit inactivated influenza vaccine (dated by TCRdb to 2016 to 2018). The receptor library was made with RT-PCR. Reads for this sample came from an Illumina HiSeq 2500. TCRdb reanalyzed the raw reads on its own, using fastp at Q25 for trimming and MiXCR for clone calling, and kept in-frame beta chains. Rows with a matching CDR3 protein are joined into one entry that keeps the most common DNA and genes. The sample table contains fewer than 400,000 distinct CDR3 sequences; only one count was recorded for roughly a fifth of them. Approximately 10% of the sample goes to the ten largest clones. Material: PBMCs from blood, obtained around 22 months after vaccination. The receptor source for this set is a man between 50 and 75 years old who received an inactivated influenza vaccine. Donor details come from another sample of the same person, matched by shared clones.

The V call is TRBV7-2, the J call TRBJ2-3; D unresolved. The CDR3 loop spans 13 amino acids. Trimming stripped 5 bases from V and 5 bases from J, with 11 bases between. Germline V lookup: CDR1 SGHTA, CDR2 FQGNSA. Here the CDR3 DNA reads TGTGCCAGCAGCACCTACTCTGAAGATACGCAGTATTTT. Translating gives CASSTYSEDTQYF.

This clonotype was seen ten or more times. CDR3 region: CASSSRTNEKLFF. The CDR3 DNA follows: TGTGCCAGCAGCTCCAGAACTAATGAAAAACTGTTTTTT. J is TRBJ1-4 and V is TRBV7-9; D is unclear. CDR3 length equals 13 residues. Trimming removed 4 bases at V and 1 base at J, with 4 bases between. The germline V gene has CDR1 SEHNR and CDR2 FQNEAQ (reference sequence).

The chain carries TRBV7-9 and TRBJ2-7; D might be TRBD1 (6 bases). The CDR3 extends over 16 amino acids. The V and J ends lost 1 base and 3 bases respectively, with 16 bases between them. The germline V gene has CDR1 SEHNR and CDR2 FQNEAQ (reference sequence). The CDR3 DNA sequence: TGTGCCAGCAGCTTAGAGATGGTTGGCAGGGGCTACGAGCAGTACTTC. This sequence encodes CASSLEMVGRGYEQYF.

This clonotype turned up a few times. The CDR3 DNA sequence: TGTGCCAGCAGCCCATCCAAATGGGGGCGCGGTGAAAAACTGTTTTTT. This encodes CASSPSKWGRGEKLFF. This chain joins TRBV4-2 and TRBJ1-4; TRBD1 is a possible D gene (6 bases). Germline V gene sequence: CDR1 LGHNA, CDR2 YNFKEQ. The CDR3 length is 16 residues. V dropped 4 bases and J dropped 7 bases, with 19 bases sitting between them.

This clonotype was counted many times. CDR3 in DNA: TGTGCCAGCAGCTGCGGGACCGCCTTAAACTATGGCTACACCTTC. It is translated as CASSCGTALNYGYTF. The rearrangement uses TRBV11-3 and TRBJ1-2; the D gene is possibly TRBD1 (5 bases). The V and J ends lost 4 bases and 2 bases respectively, with 14 bases between them. The germline V gene encodes CDR1 SGHNT and CDR2 YENEEA. The CDR3 loop spans 15 amino acids.

The DNA of the CDR3 is TGTGCCAGCAGTTATGGTATGGGCAGGGTCTACGAGCAGTACTTC. Residues: CASSYGMGRVYEQYF. The chain carries TRBV6-2 or TRBV6-3 and TRBJ2-7; D may be TRBD1 (5 bases). CDR1 and CDR2 (germline): MNHEY, SVGEGT. The V end lost 3 bases, the J end lost 3 bases, and 15 bases lay between the germline ends. The CDR3 runs 15 residues.

The chain carries TRBV19 and TRBJ2-6; D not certain. V shed 6 bases and J shed 1 base, with 16 bases lying between them. CDR3 length: 17 amino acids. Per germline, CDR1 LNHDA and CDR2 SQIVND (reference sequence). CDR3 sequence: CASRPSHPQSGANVLTF. The CDR3 region has the DNA TGTGCCAGTAGGCCCAGCCATCCCCAATCTGGGGCCAACGTCCTGACTTTC.

This clonotype has more than one count but fewer than ten. V is TRBV7-3 and J is TRBJ2-5; D is perhaps TRBD1 (6 bases). The CDR3 runs to 13 residues. V was trimmed by 5 bases and J by 3 bases, leaving 10 bases between them. The V gene's germline CDR1 is SGHTA and CDR2 FQGTGA. The CDR3 sequence: CASSRTVKETQYF. CDR3 nucleotide sequence: TGTGCCAGCAGCCGGACAGTGAAAGAGACCCAGTACTTC.

The V and J genes are TRBV29-1 and TRBJ2-6; D call uncertain. The CDR3 spans 15 residues. The V gene's germline CDR1 is SQVTM and CDR2 ANQGSEA. V lost 4 bases and J lost 2, with 12 bases in between. CDR3 sequence (DNA): TGCAGCGTTGGGTTGGCGAGCGCTGGGGCCAACGTCCTGACTTTC. Residues: CSVGLASAGANVLTF.

This chain links TRBV6-2 or TRBV6-3 with TRBJ2-1, with 8 bases lining up with TRBD2. The germline gives CDR1 MNHEY, CDR2 SVGEGT. Unmatched junction bases numbered 5, after V lost 2 bases and J lost 8 bases. This CDR3 is 14 amino acids long. The CDR3 coding sequence is TGTGCCAGCAGTTACACGGGGGGGGGTGATGAGCAGTTCTTC. This codes for CASSYTGGGDEQFF.

This rearrangement joins TRBV4-1 to TRBJ2-5; possibly TRBD2 for D (5 bases). The CDR3 length is 15 residues. Per the germline V gene, CDR1 is MGHRA and CDR2 is YSYEKL. Trimming removed 4 bases from V and 1 base from J, with 13 bases in between. As DNA, the CDR3 is TGCGCCAGCAGCCCAGAGGGATCCGTCCAAGAGACCCAGTACTTC. Protein: CASSPEGSVQETQYF.

The rearrangement links TRBV12-3 or TRBV12-4 to TRBJ2-2; TRBD2 matches at 7 bases. The CDR3 sequence is 15 residues long. V shed 4 bases, J shed 0 bases, and the junction held 2 bases outside the gene matches. Here the CDR3 DNA reads TGTGCCAGCAGTTCTCTAGCGGCGAACACCGGGGAGCTGTTTTTT. It encodes CASSSLAANTGELFF.

J is TRBJ2-7 and V is TRBV20-1, with a tentative D call TRBD1 (5 bases). With 6 bases removed from V and 9 bases from J, the gap between germline ends came to 18 bases. There are 12 residues in the CDR3. The germline CDR1 and CDR2 sequences are DFQATT and SNEGSKA (reference sequence). CDR3 protein: CSALWGTRWQYF. Written as DNA, the CDR3 is TGCAGTGCCTTATGGGGCACCCGTTGGCAGTACTTC.